The subject of this entry is one TCR beta chain. The PCR contained 60 Vbeta and 13 Jbeta primers. Libraries were prepared by immunoSEQ multiplex PCR; TCRdb keeps only in-frame clonotypes and omits some of them. This table holds 70,000 or so clones, 85% to 90% found once. The data were obtained in a study of cytomegalovirus exposure and HLA in healthy donors. The sequenced sample was PBMCs. The receptor's source is a woman in her 30s in good health and CMV-seropositive.

The CDR3 coding sequence is TGTGCCAGCAGCTTAGAGGTAGTTGGTCTCGGGGAGCTGTTTTTT. This codes for CASSLEVVGLGELFF. The J gene is TRBJ2-2, the V gene TRBV11-2; no clear D. There are 15 residues in the CDR3. CDR1 and CDR2 from the germline V gene are SGHAT and FQNNGV. Trimming took off 0 bases at V and 7 bases at J, with 12 bases between the two ends.